This T cell receptor beta chain stems from a study of beta chain features in type 1 diabetes. Sequencing targeted expressed TCRB transcripts, as all isolated RNA had been reverse transcribed. Measured with immunoSEQ multiplex PCR; TCRdb has only the in-frame clones, and not every one. The table includes about 180,000 clones, around 13% detected once. The receptor comes from a woman younger than 30 in good health. The sample was central memory CD4+ T cells from blood.

The CDR3 is CASSLPDRENGEQYF. The CDR3 DNA reads TGTGCCAGCAGCCTCCCGGACAGGGAGAATGGCGAGCAGTACTTC. The V and J genes are TRBV11-2 and TRBJ2-7; 8 bases map to TRBD1. This CDR3 spans 15 amino acids. The germline V gene encodes CDR1 SGHAT and CDR2 FQNNGV. The V segment lost 5 bases and the J segment 6 bases; nucleotides outside the gene matches: 12.